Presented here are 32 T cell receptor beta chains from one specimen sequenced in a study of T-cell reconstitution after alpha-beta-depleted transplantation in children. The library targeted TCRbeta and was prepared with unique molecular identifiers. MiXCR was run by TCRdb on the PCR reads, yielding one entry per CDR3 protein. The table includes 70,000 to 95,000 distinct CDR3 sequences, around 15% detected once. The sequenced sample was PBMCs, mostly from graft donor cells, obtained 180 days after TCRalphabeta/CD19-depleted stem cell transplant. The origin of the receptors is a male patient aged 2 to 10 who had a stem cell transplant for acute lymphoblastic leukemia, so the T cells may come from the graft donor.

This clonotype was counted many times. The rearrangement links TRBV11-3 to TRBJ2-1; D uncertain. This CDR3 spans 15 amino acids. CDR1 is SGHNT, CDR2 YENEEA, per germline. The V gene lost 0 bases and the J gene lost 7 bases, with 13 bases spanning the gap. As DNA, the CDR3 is TGTGCCAGCAGCTTAGATGTTTCGTTCCGGAATGAGCAGTTCTTC. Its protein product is CASSLDVSFRNEQFF.

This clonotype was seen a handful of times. The DNA of the CDR3 is TGCAGCGTCGACGGGACCTACGAGCAGTACTTC. This encodes CSVDGTYEQYF. The chain links TRBV29-1 to TRBJ2-7; maybe TRBD2 (5 bases). CDR3 length equals 11 residues. CDR1 SQVTM and CDR2 ANQGSEA come from the germline V gene. With 6 bases removed from V and 2 bases from J, the gap between germline ends came to 8 bases.

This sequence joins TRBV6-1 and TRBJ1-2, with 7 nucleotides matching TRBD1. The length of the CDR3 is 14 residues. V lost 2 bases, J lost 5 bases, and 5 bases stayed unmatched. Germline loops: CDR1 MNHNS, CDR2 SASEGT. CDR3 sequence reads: CASSESQGSYGYTF. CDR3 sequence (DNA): TGTGCCAGCAGTGAATCACAGGGGTCGTATGGCTACACCTTC.

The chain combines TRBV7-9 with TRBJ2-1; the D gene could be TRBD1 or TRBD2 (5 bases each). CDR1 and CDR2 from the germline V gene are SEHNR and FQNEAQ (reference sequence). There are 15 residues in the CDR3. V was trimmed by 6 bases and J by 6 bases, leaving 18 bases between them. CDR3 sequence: CASSLTGTQVNEQFF. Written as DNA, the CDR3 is TGTGCCAGCAGTTTAACCGGGACCCAGGTCAATGAGCAGTTCTTC.

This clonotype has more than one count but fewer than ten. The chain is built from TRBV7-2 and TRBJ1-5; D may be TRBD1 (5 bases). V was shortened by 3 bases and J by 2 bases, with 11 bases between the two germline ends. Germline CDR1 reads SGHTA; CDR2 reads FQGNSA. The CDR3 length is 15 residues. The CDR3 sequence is CASSFGTERNQPQHF. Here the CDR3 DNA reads TGTGCCAGCAGCTTCGGGACGGAACGCAATCAGCCCCAGCATTTT.

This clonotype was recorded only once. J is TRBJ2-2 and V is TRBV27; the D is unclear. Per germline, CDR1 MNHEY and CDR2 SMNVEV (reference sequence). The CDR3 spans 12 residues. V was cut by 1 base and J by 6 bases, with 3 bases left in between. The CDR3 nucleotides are TGTGCCAGCAGTTTATTATCCGGGGAGCTGTTTTTT. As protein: CASSLLSGELFF.

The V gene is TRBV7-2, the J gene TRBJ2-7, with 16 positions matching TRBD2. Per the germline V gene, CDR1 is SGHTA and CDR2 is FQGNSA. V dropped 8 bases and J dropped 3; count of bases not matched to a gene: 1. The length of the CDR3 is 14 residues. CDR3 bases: TGTGCCAGCGGGACTAGCGGGGGGGTCTACGAGCAGTACTTC. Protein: CASGTSGGVYEQYF.

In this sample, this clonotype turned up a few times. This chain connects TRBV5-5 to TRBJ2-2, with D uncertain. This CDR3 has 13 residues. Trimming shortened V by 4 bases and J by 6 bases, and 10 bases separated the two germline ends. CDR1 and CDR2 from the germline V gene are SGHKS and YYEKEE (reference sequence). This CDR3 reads CASSPSSSGELFF. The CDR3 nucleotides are TGTGCCAGCAGCCCATCGTCGTCCGGGGAGCTGTTTTTT.

CDR3 nucleotides: TGTGCCTGGAGCTCCCGGACAGGGGTTAGCAATCAGCCCCAGCATTTT. Amino acid sequence: CAWSSRTGVSNQPQHF. The J gene is TRBJ1-5, the V gene TRBV30; TRBD1 matches at 9 bases. Per the germline V gene, CDR1 is GTSNPN and CDR2 is SVGIG (reference sequence). Trimming cost V 3 bases and J 0 bases; bases outside gene matches: 6. CDR3 size: 16 residues. The variable domain in full, with the rest retrieved from reference TRBV30 and TRBJ1-5, is SQTIHQWPATLVQPVGSPLSLECTVEGTSNPNLYWYRQAAGRGLQLLFYSVGIGQISSEVPQNLSASRPQDRQFILSSKKLLLSDSGFYLCAWSSRTGVSNQPQHFGDGTRLSIL.

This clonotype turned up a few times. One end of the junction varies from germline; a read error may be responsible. CDR3 coding DNA: TGTGCCAGCAGCTTAGGCTTGGGGGGATACAATGAGCGGTTCTTC. This translates into CASSLGLGGYNERFF. This rearrangement joins TRBV7-2 to TRBJ2-1; perhaps TRBD2 as D (6 bases). Germline V lookup: CDR1 SGHTA, CDR2 FQGNSA. The CDR3 runs to 15 residues.

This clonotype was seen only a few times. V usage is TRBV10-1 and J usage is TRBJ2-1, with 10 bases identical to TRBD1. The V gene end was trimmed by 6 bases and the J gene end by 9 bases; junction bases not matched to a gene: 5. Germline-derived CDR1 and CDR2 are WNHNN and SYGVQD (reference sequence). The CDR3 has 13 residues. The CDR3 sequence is CASSSTGGGEQFF. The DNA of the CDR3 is TGCGCCAGCAGCTCGACAGGGGGCGGTGAGCAGTTCTTC.

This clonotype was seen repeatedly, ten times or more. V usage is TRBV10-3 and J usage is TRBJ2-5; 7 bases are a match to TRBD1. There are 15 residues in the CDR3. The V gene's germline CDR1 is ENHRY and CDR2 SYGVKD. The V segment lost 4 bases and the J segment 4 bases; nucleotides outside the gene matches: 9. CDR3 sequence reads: CAISGTTGPGETQYF. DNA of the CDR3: TGTGCCATCAGTGGAACGACAGGGCCCGGAGAGACCCAGTACTTC.

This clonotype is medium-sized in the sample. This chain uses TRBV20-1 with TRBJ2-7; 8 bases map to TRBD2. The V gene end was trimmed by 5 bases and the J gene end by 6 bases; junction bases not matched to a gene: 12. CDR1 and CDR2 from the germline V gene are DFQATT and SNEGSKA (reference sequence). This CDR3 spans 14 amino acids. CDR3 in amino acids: CSAGGGLELPEQYF. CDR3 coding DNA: TGCAGTGCTGGAGGGGGACTAGAACTGCCCGAGCAGTACTTC.

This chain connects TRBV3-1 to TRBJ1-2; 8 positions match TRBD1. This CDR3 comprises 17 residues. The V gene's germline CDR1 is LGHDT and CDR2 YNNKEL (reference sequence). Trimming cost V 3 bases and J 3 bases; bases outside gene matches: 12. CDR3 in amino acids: CASSHPGQGKMDYGYTF. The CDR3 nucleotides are TGTGCCAGCAGCCACCCAGGACAGGGTAAAATGGACTATGGCTACACCTTC.

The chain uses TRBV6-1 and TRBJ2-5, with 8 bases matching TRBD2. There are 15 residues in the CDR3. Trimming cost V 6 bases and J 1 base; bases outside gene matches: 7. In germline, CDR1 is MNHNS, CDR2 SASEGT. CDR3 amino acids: CASSPTGGVQETQYF. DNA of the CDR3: TGTGCCAGCAGCCCAACGGGGGGGGTCCAAGAGACCCAGTACTTC.

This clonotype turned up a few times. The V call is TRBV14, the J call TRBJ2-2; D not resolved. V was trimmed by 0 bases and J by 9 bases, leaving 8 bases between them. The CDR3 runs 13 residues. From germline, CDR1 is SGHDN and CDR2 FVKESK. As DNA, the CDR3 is TGTGCCAGCAGCCAAGATACCATCTGGGAGCTGTTTTTT. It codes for CASSQDTIWELFF.

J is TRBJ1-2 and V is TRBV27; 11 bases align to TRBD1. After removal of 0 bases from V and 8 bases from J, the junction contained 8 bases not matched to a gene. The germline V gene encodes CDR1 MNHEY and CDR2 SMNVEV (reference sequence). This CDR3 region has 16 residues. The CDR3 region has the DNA TGTGCCAGCAGTTTATCCGGGACAGGGGGGATTGGAGGCTACACCTTC. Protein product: CASSLSGTGGIGGYTF.

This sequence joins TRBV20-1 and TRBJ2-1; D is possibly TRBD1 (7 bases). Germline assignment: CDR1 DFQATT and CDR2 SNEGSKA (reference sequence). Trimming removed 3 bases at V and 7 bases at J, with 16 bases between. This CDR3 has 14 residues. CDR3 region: CSASKGAAGNEQFF. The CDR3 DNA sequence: TGCAGTGCTAGTAAGGGGGCGGCGGGAAATGAGCAGTTCTTC.

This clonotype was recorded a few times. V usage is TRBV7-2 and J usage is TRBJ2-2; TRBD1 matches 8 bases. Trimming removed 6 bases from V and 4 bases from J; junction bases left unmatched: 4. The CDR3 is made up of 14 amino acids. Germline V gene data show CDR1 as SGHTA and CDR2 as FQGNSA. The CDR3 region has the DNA TGTGCCAGCAGTTCAGGGGGCGTCACCGGGGAGCTGTTTTTT. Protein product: CASSSGGVTGELFF.

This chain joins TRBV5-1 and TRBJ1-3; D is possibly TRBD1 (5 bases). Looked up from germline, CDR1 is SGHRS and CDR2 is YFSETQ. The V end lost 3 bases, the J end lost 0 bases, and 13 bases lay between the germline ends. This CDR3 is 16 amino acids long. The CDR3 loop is CASSSGVLSSGNTIYF. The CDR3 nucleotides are TGCGCCAGCAGCTCGGGGGTCCTGAGCTCTGGAAACACCATATATTTT. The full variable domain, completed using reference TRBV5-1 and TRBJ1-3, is KAGVTQTPRYLIKTRGQQVTLSCSPISGHRSVSWYQQTPGQGLQFLFEYFSETQRNKGNFPGRFSGRQFSNSRSEMNVSTLELGDSALYLCASSSGVLSSGNTIYFGEGSWLTVV.

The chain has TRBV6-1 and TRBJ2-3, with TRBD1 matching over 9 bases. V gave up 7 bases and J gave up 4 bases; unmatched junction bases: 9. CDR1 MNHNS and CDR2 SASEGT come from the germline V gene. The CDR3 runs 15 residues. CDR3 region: CASNFRDRDADTQYF. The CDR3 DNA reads TGTGCCAGCAACTTCCGGGACAGGGACGCAGATACGCAGTATTTT.

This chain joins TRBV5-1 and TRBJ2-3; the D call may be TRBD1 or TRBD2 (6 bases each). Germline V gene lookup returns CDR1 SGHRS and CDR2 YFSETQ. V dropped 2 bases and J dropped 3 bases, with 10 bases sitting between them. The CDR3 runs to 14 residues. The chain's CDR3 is CASSFGGHTDTQYF. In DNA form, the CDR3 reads TGCGCCAGCAGCTTTGGGGGGCATACAGATACGCAGTATTTT.

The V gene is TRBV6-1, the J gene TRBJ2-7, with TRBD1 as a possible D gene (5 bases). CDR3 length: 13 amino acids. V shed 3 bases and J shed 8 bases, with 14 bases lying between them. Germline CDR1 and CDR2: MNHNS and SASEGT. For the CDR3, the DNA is TGTGCCAGCAGTGAGCGAGACAGACAGAAGCAGTACTTC. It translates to CASSERDRQKQYF.

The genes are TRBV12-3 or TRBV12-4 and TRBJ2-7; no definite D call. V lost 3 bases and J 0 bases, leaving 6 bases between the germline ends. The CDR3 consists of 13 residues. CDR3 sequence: CASSFDDSYEQYF. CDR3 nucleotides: TGTGCCAGCAGTTTCGATGACTCCTACGAGCAGTACTTC.

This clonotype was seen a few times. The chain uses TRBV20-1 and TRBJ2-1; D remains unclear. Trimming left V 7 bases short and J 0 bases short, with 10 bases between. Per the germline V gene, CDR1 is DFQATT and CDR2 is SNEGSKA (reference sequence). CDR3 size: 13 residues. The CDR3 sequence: CSVVESSYNEQFF. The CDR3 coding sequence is TGCAGTGTGGTGGAAAGCTCCTACAATGAGCAGTTCTTC.

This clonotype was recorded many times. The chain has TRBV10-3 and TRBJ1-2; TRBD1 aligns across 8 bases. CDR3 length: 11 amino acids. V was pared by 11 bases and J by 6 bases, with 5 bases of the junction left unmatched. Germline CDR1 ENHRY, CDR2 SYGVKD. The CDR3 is CAHGTGDGYTF. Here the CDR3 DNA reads TGTGCCCACGGGACAGGTGATGGCTACACCTTC.

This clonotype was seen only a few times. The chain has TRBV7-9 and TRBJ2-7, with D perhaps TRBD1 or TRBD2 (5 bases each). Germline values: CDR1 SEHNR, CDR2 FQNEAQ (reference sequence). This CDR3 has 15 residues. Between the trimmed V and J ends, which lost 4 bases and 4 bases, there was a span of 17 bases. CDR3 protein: CASSSTGTPPYEQYF. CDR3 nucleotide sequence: TGTGCCAGCAGCTCGACCGGGACCCCACCTTACGAGCAGTACTTC.

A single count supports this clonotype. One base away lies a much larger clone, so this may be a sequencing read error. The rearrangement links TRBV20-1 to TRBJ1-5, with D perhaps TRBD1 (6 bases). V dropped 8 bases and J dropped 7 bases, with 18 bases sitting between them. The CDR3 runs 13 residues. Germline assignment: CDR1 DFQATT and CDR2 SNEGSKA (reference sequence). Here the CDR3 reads CSSGGGAYQPQHF. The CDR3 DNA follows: TGCAGTTCGGGCGGGGGGGCATACCAGCCCCAGCATTTT.

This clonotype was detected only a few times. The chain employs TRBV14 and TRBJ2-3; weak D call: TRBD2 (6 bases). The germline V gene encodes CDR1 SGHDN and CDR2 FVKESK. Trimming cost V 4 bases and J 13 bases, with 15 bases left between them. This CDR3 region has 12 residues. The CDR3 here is CASSPGGTVKYF. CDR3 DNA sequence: TGTGCCAGCAGCCCAGGAGGGACTGTTAAGTATTTT.

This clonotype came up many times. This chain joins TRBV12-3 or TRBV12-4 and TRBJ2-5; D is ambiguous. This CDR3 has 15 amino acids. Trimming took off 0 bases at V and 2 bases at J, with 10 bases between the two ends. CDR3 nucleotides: TGTGCCAGCAGTTTAGCGCTCGGCCAGCAAGAGACCCAGTACTTC. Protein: CASSLALGQQETQYF.

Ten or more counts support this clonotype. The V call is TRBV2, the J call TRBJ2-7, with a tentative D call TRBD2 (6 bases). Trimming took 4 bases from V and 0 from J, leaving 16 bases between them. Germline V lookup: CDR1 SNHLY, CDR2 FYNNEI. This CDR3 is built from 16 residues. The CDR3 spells CASSGRRLATSYEQYF. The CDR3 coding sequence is TGTGCCAGCAGTGGCAGACGTCTAGCGACCTCCTACGAGCAGTACTTC.

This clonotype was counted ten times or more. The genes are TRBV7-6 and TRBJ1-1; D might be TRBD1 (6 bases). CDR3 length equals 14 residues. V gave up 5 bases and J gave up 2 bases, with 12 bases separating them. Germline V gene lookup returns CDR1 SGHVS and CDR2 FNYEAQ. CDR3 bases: TGTGCCAGCAGCCCCCGGACAGTAAACACTGAAGCTTTCTTT. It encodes CASSPRTVNTEAFF. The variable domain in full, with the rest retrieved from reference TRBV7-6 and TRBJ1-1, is GAGVSQSPRYKVTKRGQDVALRCDPISGHVSLYWYRQALGQGPEFLTYFNYEAQQDKSGLPNDRFSAERPEGSISTLTIQRTEQRDSAMYRCASSPRTVNTEAFFGQGTRLTVV.